A selection of T cell receptor beta chains follows, all from one sample in a study of siplizumab effects on memory and regulatory T cells. Some clones are missing from TCRdb's copy, which holds only in-frame ones; the method was immunoSEQ multiplex PCR. The repertoire holds some 96,000 clones, around 92% seen once, with roughly 0.16% in the top ten. Sequencing was done on a sample of CD4+ T cells sorted from blood. These receptors all stem from a human donor in good health. CDR3s include the opening cysteine and the closing phenylalanine or tryptophan. A D gene is named only where the DNA matches it firmly. Clone size is shown for a subset of rows, as once, few, many or a class of expanded clone.

cdr3_nt cdr3_aa clone_size j_call d_call v_call
TGTGCCAGCAGCTTGACAGTCTCCTACGAGCAGTACTTC CASSLTVSYEQYF NA TRBJ2-7 NA TRBV13
TGCAGCCTCTCCGACAGCCCGCTCTATGGCTACACCTTC CSLSDSPLYGYTF NA TRBJ1-2 NA TRBV29-1
TGTGCCAGCTCCTCACTTAGCTCCTACGAGCAGTACTTC CASSSLSSYEQYF NA TRBJ2-7 NA TRBV18
TGTGCCAGCAGTTTGGGAGGGTCCAATGAGCAGTTCTTC CASSLGGSNEQFF NA TRBJ2-1 TRBD2 TRBV28
TGTGCCAGTAGAGGACGACTCAACGCGAACACCGGGGAGCTGTTTTTT CASRGRLNANTGELFF NA TRBJ2-2 NA TRBV19
TGTGCCAGTAGTACAGGGTTCAATTCACCCCTCCACTTT CASSTGFNSPLHF NA TRBJ1-6 NA TRBV19
TGTGCTAGTGGTCTAAAGATGAACACTGAAGCTTTCTTT CASGLKMNTEAFF NA TRBJ1-1 NA TRBV12-5
TGTGCCAGCAGCGCAAACCAACTAGCGGGGGCCCTCTACAATGAGCAGTTCTTC CASSANQLAGALYNEQFF NA TRBJ2-1 TRBD2 TRBV5-4
TGTGCCAGCAGCTTAGCGGGAGCAACCGCCTACGAGCAGTACTTC CASSLAGATAYEQYF NA TRBJ2-7 NA TRBV7-9
TGTGCCACCAGCACCGGGACTAGCACAGATACGCAGTATTTT CATSTGTSTDTQYF NA TRBJ2-3 NA TRBV15
TGCAGCGTTGAATTCCACGGGGCCAACGTCCTGACTTTC CSVEFHGANVLTF NA TRBJ2-6 NA TRBV29-1
TGTGCCATCAGTGAGTCAGGGGGGATGGAGACCCAGTACTTC CAISESGGMETQYF once TRBJ2-5 NA TRBV10-3
TGTGCCAGCAGCTTTGTAGGGATGCAGTACTTC CASSFVGMQYF NA TRBJ2-7 NA TRBV7-2
TGTGCCTGGAGTGTAGGACAGGGGCAGAGCACAGATACGCAGTATTTT CAWSVGQGQSTDTQYF NA TRBJ2-3 TRBD1 TRBV30
TGTGCCAGCAGAGGGGGGGGACAGGGGGCAGATACGCAGTATTTT CASRGGGQGADTQYF NA TRBJ2-3 TRBD1 TRBV28
TGTGCCAGCAGTACTCTTACCCATTACAGGGGTGTGGATACGCAGTATTTT CASSTLTHYRGVDTQYF few TRBJ2-3 TRBD1 TRBV27
TGCAGCGTTGACAGGGATGGGTACGAGCAGTACTTC CSVDRDGYEQYF NA TRBJ2-7 NA TRBV29-1
TGCGCCAGCAGCTTCGTCGAAGGACTCGAGCAGTACTTC CASSFVEGLEQYF once TRBJ2-7 NA TRBV5-1
TGTGCCAGCAGCTTGGGGACCTTCCAAGAGACCCAGTACTTC CASSLGTFQETQYF NA TRBJ2-5 NA TRBV7-9
TGTGCCAGCATGGCGGCGGGGGGGTCGGCGTACGAGCAGTACTTC CASMAAGGSAYEQYF NA TRBJ2-7 TRBD2 TRBV6-5
TGTGCCAGTAGTATAACCGGGGTGCTGAACACTGAAGCTTTCTTT CASSITGVLNTEAFF NA TRBJ1-1 NA TRBV19
TGTGCCAGCTCACTCCCGGTGGGGGGCTACACCTTC CASSLPVGGYTF NA TRBJ1-2 NA TRBV18
TGTGCCAGCAGAAAAATACCGGGGGGGAATGAGCAGTTCTTC CASRKIPGGNEQFF NA TRBJ2-1 TRBD2 TRBV27
TGCAGCGTTGGGGCTGGAAACACCATATATTTT CSVGAGNTIYF NA TRBJ1-3 NA TRBV29-1
TGTGCCAGCAGTGAGACAGGGTATAATTCACCCCTCCACTTT CASSETGYNSPLHF NA TRBJ1-6 TRBD1 TRBV6-4
TGTGCCAGCAGTGTGCAGAATAATTCACCCCTCCACTTT CASSVQNNSPLHF NA TRBJ1-6 NA TRBV25-1